Described below is a single T cell receptor (beta chain) sequence and its context. Antigen: not known. Germline V gene sequence: CDR1 SGDLS, CDR2 YYNGEE. The junction had 3 bases not matched to a gene; V was cut back by 0 bases and J by 6 bases. The CDR3 extends over 15 amino acids. This specimen belongs to a study of CD8 T cell repertoires and HIV-1 epitope variants. Background on the study: Tested: three Gag epitope families, Nef HW9 and YT9.

Sequencing was performed with immunoSEQ multiplex PCR; in TCRdb, only in-frame clones are kept and a portion is missing. This table has about 4,400 clones, about 61% appearing once. Sequenced input: cultured CD8+ T cells derived from PBMCs. The TCR originated in a male donor with HIV. J is TRBJ2-1 and V is TRBV9; the match to TRBD2 covers 10 bases. CDR3 amino acids: CASSVGAGGFNEQFF. The CDR3 DNA sequence: TGTGCCAGCAGCGTAGGAGCGGGAGGGTTCAATGAGCAGTTCTTC.